Listed below are T cell receptor beta chains from one sample, sequenced in a study of blood T cell repertoires in COVID-19. Repertoires were generated with immunoSEQ multiplex PCR, while TCRdb's copy carries only in-frame clones and drops some. Among approximately 140,000 clones listed, more than 70% were seen once. The sample consisted of peripheral blood. The receptor set was obtained from a human donor in a cohort sampled during active COVID-19. The CDR3 runs from the conserved cysteine through the conserved F or W. A D gene is named only where the DNA matches it firmly. Size is omitted from some rows. Given values are once, few, many or a class for expanded clones.

>NA|NA|TRBV3-1/TRBV3-2|TRBJ1-1
TGTGCCAGCAGCCGATACTTCAACACTGAAGCTTTCTTT
CASSRYFNTEAFF
>NA|NA|TRBV4-3|TRBJ1-5
TGCGCCAGCAGCCAAGATTCACAGTTCAATCAGCCCCAGCATTTT
CASSQDSQFNQPQHF
>NA|NA|TRBV6-6|TRBJ1-1
TGTGCCAGCAGCCCCCCGGGGGAAGGCACTGAAGCTTTCTTT
CASSPPGEGTEAFF
>NA|NA|TRBV7-2|TRBJ2-5
TGTGCCAGCAGCGTAGGGGCCAGGGAGACCCAGTACTTC
CASSVGARETQYF
>NA|NA|TRBV5-1|TRBJ2-1
TGCGCCAGCAGCCCTGTCGGACAGACGTACAATGAGCAGTTCTTC
CASSPVGQTYNEQFF
>TRBD1|once|TRBV19|TRBJ2-7
TGTGCCAGTAGCTACAGGGGCTACGAGCAGTACTTC
CASSYRGYEQYF
>TRBD1|few|TRBV5-1|TRBJ2-7
TGCGCCAGCAGGGCACTTATGGACAGGAGCTCCTACGAGCAGTACTTC
CASRALMDRSSYEQYF
>NA|NA|TRBV7-2|TRBJ1-6
TGTGCCAGCAGCTTAGAGGCGGGGAATTCACCCCTCCACTTT
CASSLEAGNSPLHF
>TRBD2|NA|TRBV19|TRBJ2-1
TGTGCCAGTAGTAGGGCGGGGGAGGCCTACAATGAGCAGTTCTTC
CASSRAGEAYNEQFF
>NA|NA|TRBV5-1|TRBJ1-5
TGCGCCAGCAGCTTGTCAGGGATCAATCAGCCCCAGCATTTT
CASSLSGINQPQHF
>TRBD1|NA|TRBV7-2|TRBJ2-7
TGTGCCAGCAGCCCGGACAGGGTAAGGACCTACGAGCAGTACTTC
CASSPDRVRTYEQYF
>TRBD2|NA|TRBV18|TRBJ2-5
TGTGCCAGCTCTGCCCGGTCCCCGGGGGGAGAGACCCAGTACTTC
CASSARSPGGETQYF
>NA|NA|TRBV4-1|TRBJ2-5
TGCGCCAGCAGCCAAAGCCGGCGCGGAGAGACCCAGTACTTC
CASSQSRRGETQYF
>NA|NA|TRBV3-1/TRBV3-2|TRBJ2-7
TGTGCCAGCAGCCCGTTAACCGGGTCCCTAGACGAGCAGTACTTC
CASSPLTGSLDEQYF
>NA|NA|TRBV5-1|TRBJ1-6
TGCGCCAGCAGCCTGGGCGGTTCGGACTTATATAATTCACCCCTCCACTTT
CASSLGGSDLYNSPLHF
>TRBD1|NA|TRBV9|TRBJ2-3
TGTGCCAGCAGCGTAGTGGGCAGGGGGTGGAATACGCAGTATTTT
CASSVVGRGWNTQYF
>NA|NA|TRBV7-3|TRBJ2-5
TGTGCCAGCAGCTTAGGGGCAGGGTCAGAGACCCAGTACTTC
CASSLGAGSETQYF
>NA|NA|TRBV30|TRBJ1-1
TGTGCTCTGTGGGCCACTGAAGCTTTCTTT
CALWATEAFF
>TRBD1|NA|TRBV30|TRBJ2-2
TGTGCCTGGAATTTCAAGTTCGGGACAGGAGGCGGGGAGCTGTTTTTT
CAWNFKFGTGGGELFF
>TRBD1|NA|TRBV7-9|TRBJ2-2
TGTGCCAGCAGCGAGATGGGACAGCTGAACACCGGGGAGCTGTTTTTT
CASSEMGQLNTGELFF
>TRBD1|NA|TRBV9|TRBJ2-7
TGTGCCAGCAGCGCACAGGGGAAGGAGACCTACGAGCAGTACTTC
CASSAQGKETYEQYF
>NA|NA|TRBV1|TRBJ2-7
TGCACCAGCCCCCAGGGCGCGGATGCCTACGAGCAGTACTTC
CTSPQGADAYEQYF
>TRBD2|NA|TRBV13|TRBJ2-7
TGTGCCAGCAGCTTTAGCGGGGGGGCCTCCTACGAGCAGTACTTC
CASSFSGGASYEQYF
>NA|NA|TRBV30|TRBJ1-2
TGTGCCTGGAGCCGGGGGGCTGGTGGCTACACCTTC
CAWSRGAGGYTF
>TRBD1|NA|TRBV19|TRBJ1-2
TGTGCCAGTAGTGCTTGGACAGGGTCCGCCTATGGCTACACCTTC
CASSAWTGSAYGYTF
>TRBD2|NA|TRBV18|TRBJ2-4
TGTGCCAGCTCACCGGGACTAGCGGGGGAAAACATTCAGTACTTC
CASSPGLAGENIQYF
>TRBD1|NA|TRBV30|TRBJ1-1
TGTGCCTGGAGCCGTGGACAGGGGGGCACTGAAGCTTTCTTT
CAWSRGQGGTEAFF
>TRBD1|NA|TRBV15|TRBJ1-1
TGTGCCACCAGCAGGGGACAGGGAGACACTGAAGCTTTCTTT
CATSRGQGDTEAFF
>TRBD2|NA|TRBV10-3|TRBJ2-7
TGTGCCGCCGTTGGCGGGGGGGGCTCCTACGAGCAGTACTTC
CAAVGGGGSYEQYF
>TRBD1|NA|TRBV15|TRBJ2-1
TGTGCCACCAGCAGAACGACAGGGGGCTGGGGGGATGAGCAGTTCTTC
CATSRTTGGWGDEQFF
>NA|NA|TRBV19|TRBJ1-2
TGTGCCAGTAGTCCCAGGGGAGACTATGGCTACACCTTC
CASSPRGDYGYTF
>NA|NA|TRBV11-2|TRBJ2-7
TGTGCCAGCAGCCGACAGGCGTTCTACGAGCAGTACTTC
CASSRQAFYEQYF
>NA|once|TRBV5-1|TRBJ1-4
TGCGCCAGCACCCAGGGGCCGAATGAAAAACTGTTTTTT
CASTQGPNEKLFF
>TRBD1|NA|TRBV2|TRBJ1-5
TGTGCCAGCACAGGACAGGGGGCTTTACAGCCCCAGCATTTT
CASTGQGALQPQHF
>NA|NA|TRBV20-1|TRBJ2-5
TGCAGTGCTAGTGGTTTGGGGGGGACCCAGTACTTC
CSASGLGGTQYF
>NA|NA|TRBV27|TRBJ2-2
TGTGCCAGCAGTTTCTCGGGAACCGGGGAGCTGTTTTTT
CASSFSGTGELFF
>NA|NA|TRBV10-3|TRBJ2-1
TGTGCCATCAAAGAACCCCTAGCGCTGGGATACAATGAGCAGTTCTTC
CAIKEPLALGYNEQFF
>TRBD1|NA|TRBV9|TRBJ2-7
TGTGCCAGCAGCGTAGAATCAGGGGGCTATTATGGCGAGCAGTACTTC
CASSVESGGYYGEQYF